The clone carrying this T cell receptor beta chain was counted many times. The antigen remains unidentified. CDR3 length: 15 residues. J was trimmed by 5 bases and V by 0 bases; bases with no gene match: 6. Germline V lookup: CDR1 MNHEY, CDR2 SVGAGI. The library was built from about 370 ng RNA with molecular barcoded adaptors for alpha/delta and beta/gamma chains. MiXCR was run by TCRdb on the reads, yielding one entry per CDR3 protein. Among 50,000 to 65,000 distinct CDR3 sequences listed, around an eighth were seen once. The record originates from a study of read filtering for tumor transcriptome and immune sequencing. Study results and limitations: IR-seq captured clonotypes deeper and more reliably than RNA-seq.

This chain links TRBV6-5 with TRBJ1-1, with 7 bases that match TRBD1. This sequence was found in a donor over 35 with multiple myeloma. Sequencing input: a population of CD138-negative cells sorted from bone marrow. CDR3 sequence (DNA): TGTGCCAGCAGTTACTCAGACAGGGCGTGGACTGAAGCTTTCTTT. Protein sequence: CASSYSDRAWTEAFF.